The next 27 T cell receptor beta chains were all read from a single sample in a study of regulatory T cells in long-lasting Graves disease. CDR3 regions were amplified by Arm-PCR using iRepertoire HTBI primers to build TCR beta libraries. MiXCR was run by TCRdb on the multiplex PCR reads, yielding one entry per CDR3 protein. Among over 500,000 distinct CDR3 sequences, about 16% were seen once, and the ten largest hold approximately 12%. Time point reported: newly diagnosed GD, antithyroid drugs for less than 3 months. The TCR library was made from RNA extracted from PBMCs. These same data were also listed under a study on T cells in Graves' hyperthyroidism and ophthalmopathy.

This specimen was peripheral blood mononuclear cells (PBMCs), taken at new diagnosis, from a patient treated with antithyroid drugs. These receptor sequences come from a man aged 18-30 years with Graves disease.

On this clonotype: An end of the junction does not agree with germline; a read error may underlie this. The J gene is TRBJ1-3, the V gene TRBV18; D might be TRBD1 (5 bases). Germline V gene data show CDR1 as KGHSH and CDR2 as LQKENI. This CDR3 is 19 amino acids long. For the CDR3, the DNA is TGTGCCAGCTCGCCACGAGCAACGACAGCTTTCATCTCTGGAAACACCATATATTTT. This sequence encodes CASSPRATTAFISGNTIYF.

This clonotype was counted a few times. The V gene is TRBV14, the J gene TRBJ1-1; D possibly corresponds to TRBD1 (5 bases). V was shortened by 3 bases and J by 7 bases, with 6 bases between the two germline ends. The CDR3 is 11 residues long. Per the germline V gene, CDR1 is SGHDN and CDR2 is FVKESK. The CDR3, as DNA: TGTGCCAGCAGCCAGGGGCGTGAAGCTTTCTTT. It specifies CASSQGREAFF.

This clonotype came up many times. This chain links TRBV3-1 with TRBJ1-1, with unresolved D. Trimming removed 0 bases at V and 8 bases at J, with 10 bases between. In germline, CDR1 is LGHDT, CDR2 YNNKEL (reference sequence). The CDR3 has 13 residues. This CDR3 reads CASSQESRTEAFF. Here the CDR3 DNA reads TGTGCCAGCAGCCAAGAGTCAAGGACCGAAGCTTTCTTT.

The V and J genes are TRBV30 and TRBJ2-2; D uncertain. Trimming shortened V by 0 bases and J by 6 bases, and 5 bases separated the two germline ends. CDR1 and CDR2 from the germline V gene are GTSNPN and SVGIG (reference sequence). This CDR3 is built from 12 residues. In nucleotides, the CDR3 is TGTGCCTGGAGTGTAAGTCCCGGGGAGCTGTTTTTT. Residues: CAWSVSPGELFF.

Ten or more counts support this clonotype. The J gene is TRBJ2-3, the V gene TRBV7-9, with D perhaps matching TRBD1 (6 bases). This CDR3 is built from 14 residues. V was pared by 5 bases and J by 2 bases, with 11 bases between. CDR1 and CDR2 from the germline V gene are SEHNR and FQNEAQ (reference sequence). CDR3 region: CASSPEGVTDTQYF. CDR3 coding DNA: TGTGCCAGCAGCCCCGAGGGGGTCACAGATACGCAGTATTTT.

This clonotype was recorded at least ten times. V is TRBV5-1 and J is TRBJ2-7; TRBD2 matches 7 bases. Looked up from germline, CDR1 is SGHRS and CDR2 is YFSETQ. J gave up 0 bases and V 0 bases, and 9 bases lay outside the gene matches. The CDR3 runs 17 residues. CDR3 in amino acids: CASSLAFGGGSSYEQYF. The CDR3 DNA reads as TGCGCCAGCAGCTTGGCCTTCGGCGGGGGAAGCTCCTACGAGCAGTACTTC.

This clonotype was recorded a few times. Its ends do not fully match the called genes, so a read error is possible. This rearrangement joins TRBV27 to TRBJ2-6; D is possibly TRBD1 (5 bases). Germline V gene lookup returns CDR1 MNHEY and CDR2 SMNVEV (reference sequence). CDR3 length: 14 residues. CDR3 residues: CASSPLSGANVLAF. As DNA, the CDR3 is TGTGCCAGCAGTCCCCTCTCTGGGGCCAACGTCCTGGCTTTC.

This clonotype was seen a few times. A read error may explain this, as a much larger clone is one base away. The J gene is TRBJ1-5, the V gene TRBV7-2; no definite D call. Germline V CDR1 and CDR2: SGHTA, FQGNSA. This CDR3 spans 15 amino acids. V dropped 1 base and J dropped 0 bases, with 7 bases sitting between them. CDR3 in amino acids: CASSLVGNSNQPQHF. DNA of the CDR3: TGTGCCAGCAGCTTAGTAGGGAATAGCAATCAGCCCCAGCATTTT.

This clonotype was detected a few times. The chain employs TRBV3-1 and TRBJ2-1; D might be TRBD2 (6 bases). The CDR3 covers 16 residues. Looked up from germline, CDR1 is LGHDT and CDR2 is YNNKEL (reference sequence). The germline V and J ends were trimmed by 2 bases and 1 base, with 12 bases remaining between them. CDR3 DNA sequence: TGTGCCAGCAGCCAACTGATAGCGGCTTCCTACAATGAGCAGTTCTTC. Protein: CASSQLIAASYNEQFF.

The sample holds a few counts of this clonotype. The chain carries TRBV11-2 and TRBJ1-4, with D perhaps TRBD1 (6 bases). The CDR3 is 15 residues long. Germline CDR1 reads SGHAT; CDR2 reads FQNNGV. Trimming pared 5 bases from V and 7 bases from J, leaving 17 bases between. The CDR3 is CASSQLGGAGEKLFF. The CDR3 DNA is TGTGCCAGCAGCCAATTGGGGGGCGCGGGTGAAAAACTGTTTTTT.

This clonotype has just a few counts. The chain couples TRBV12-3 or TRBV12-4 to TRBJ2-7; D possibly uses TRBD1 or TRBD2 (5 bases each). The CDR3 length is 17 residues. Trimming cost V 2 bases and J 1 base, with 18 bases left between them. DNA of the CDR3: TGTGCCAGCAGTTTATTTCGTCCAGGGACCTATTCCTACGAGCAGTACTTC. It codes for CASSLFRPGTYSYEQYF.

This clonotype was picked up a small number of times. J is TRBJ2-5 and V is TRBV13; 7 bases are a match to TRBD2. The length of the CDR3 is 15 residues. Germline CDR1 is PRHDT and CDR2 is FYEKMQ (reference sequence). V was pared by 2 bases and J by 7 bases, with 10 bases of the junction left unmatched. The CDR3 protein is CASSLRLAGLGTQYF. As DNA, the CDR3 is TGTGCCAGCAGCTTAAGACTAGCCGGTTTAGGGACCCAGTACTTC.

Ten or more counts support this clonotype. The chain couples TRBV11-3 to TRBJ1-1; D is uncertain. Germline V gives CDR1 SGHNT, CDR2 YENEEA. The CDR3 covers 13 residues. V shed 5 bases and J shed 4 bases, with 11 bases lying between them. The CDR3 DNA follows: TGTGCCAGCAGCCGTGTGGAGGGCACTGAAGCTTTCTTT. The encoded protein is CASSRVEGTEAFF.

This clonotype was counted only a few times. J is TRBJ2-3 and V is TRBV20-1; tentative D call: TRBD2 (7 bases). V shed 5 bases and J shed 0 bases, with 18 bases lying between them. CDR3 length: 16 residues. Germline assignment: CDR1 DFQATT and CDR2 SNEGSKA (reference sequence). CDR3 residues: CSASLQRDTSTDTQYF. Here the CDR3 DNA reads TGCAGTGCTTCCCTTCAGCGGGACACTAGCACAGATACGCAGTATTTT.

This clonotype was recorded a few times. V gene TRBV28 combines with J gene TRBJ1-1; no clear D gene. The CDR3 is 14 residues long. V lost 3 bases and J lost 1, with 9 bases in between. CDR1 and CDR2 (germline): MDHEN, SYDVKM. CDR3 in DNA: TGTGCCAGCAGTTTCGGACTCACGAACACTGAAGCTTTCTTT. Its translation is CASSFGLTNTEAFF.

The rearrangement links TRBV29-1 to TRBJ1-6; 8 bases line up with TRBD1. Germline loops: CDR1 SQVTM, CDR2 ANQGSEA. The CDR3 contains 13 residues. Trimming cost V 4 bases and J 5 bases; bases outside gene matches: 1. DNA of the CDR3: TGCAGCGTTGCGGGACAGGATAATTCACCCCTCCACTTT. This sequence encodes CSVAGQDNSPLHF.

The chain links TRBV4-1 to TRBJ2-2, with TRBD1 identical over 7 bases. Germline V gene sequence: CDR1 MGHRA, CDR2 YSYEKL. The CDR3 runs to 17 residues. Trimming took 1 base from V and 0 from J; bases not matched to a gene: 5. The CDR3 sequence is CASSQVGQPSNTGELFF. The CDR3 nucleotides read TGCGCCAGCAGCCAAGTGGGACAGCCGTCGAACACCGGGGAGCTGTTTTTT.

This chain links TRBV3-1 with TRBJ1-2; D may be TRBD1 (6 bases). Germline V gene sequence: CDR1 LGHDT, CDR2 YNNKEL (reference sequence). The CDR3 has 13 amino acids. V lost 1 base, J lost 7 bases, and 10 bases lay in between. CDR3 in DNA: TGTGCCAGCAGCCAAGGACAGGCGGGTGGCTACACCTTC. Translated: CASSQGQAGGYTF.

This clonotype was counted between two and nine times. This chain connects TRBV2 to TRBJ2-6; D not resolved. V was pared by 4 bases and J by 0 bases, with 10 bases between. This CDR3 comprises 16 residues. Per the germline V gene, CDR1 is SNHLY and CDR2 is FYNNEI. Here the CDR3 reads CASSGLASSGANVLTF. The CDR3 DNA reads TGTGCCAGCAGTGGGCTGGCCAGCTCTGGGGCCAACGTCCTGACTTTC.

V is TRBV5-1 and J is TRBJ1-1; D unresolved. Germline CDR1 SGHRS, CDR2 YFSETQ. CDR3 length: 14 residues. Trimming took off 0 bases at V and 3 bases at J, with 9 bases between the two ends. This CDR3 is CASSLVGSDTEAFF. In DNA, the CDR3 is TGCGCCAGCAGCTTGGTTGGATCGGACACTGAAGCTTTCTTT.

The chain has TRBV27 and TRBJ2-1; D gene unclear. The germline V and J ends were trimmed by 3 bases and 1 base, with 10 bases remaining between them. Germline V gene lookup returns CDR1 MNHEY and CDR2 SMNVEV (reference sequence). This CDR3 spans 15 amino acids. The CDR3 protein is CASSFGPESYNEQFF. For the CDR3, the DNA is TGTGCCAGCAGTTTTGGTCCTGAATCCTACAATGAGCAGTTCTTC.

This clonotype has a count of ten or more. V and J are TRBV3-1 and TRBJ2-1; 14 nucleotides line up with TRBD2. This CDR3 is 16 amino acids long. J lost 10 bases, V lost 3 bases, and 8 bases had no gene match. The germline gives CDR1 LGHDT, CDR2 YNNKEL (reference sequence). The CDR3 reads CASSHQTSGRGSEQFF. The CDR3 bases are TGTGCCAGCAGCCACCAGACTAGCGGGAGGGGGAGCGAGCAGTTCTTC.

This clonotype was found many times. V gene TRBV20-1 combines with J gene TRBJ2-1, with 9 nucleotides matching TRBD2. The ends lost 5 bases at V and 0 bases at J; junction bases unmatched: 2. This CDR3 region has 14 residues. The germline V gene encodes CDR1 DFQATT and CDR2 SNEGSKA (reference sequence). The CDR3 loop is CSASTSGSYNEQFF. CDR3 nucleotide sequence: TGCAGTGCTTCGACTAGCGGCTCCTACAATGAGCAGTTCTTC.

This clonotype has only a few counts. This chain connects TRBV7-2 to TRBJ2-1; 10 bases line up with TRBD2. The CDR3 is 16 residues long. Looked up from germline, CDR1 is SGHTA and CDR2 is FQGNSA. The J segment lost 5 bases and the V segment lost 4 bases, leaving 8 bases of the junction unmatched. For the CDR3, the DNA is TGTGCCAGCAGCTCCCCAGCGGGAGGGCCCAACAATGAGCAGTTCTTC. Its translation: CASSSPAGGPNNEQFF.

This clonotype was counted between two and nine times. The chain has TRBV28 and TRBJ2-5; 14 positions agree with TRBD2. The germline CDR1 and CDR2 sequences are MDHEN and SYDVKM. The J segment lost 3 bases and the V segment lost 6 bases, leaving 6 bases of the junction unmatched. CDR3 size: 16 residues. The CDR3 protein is CASRGLAGGLKETQYF. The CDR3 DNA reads TGTGCCAGCAGAGGACTAGCGGGAGGTTTAAAAGAGACCCAGTACTTC.

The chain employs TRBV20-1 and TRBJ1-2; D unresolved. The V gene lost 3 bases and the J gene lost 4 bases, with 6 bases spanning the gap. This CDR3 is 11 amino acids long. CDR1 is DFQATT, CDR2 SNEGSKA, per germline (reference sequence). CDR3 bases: TGCAGTGCTAGTACCACCTATGGCTACACCTTC. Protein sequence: CSASTTYGYTF.

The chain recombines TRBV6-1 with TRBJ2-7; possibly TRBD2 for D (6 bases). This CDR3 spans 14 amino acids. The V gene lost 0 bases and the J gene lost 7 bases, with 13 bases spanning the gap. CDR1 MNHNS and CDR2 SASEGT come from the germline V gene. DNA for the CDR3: TGTGCCAGCAGTGAAGCGGGAGGACCGGGGGAGCAGTACTTC. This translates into CASSEAGGPGEQYF.